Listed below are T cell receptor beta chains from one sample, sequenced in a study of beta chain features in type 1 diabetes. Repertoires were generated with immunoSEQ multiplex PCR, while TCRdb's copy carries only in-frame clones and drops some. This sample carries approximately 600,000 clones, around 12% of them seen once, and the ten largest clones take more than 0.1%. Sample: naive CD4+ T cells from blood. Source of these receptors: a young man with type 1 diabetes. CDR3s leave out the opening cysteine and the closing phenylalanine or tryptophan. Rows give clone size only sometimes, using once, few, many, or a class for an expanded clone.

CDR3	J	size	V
ASTKGRDHGYT	TRBJ1-2	few	TRBV19
ASSLVRAETQY	TRBJ2-5	-	TRBV7-7
ASSPPLSTHEQY	TRBJ2-7	-	TRBV18
ASSFALSGGADTQY	TRBJ2-3	few	TRBV7-2
ASSLDVVREYGYT	TRBJ1-2	few	TRBV7-8
AWAPLTAYVSPLH	TRBJ1-6	-	TRBV30
ASSPRTREIWNNEQF	TRBJ2-1	-	TRBV18
ASSPLQGHEQY	TRBJ2-7	once	TRBV5-6
ASSQGQGNTGELF	TRBJ2-2	-	TRBV4-3
ASSQRSDSYNEQF	TRBJ2-1	-	TRBV7-9
ASSSQGAAKNIQY	TRBJ2-4	-	TRBV7-9
ASSELPGRDEKLF	TRBJ1-4	-	TRBV25-1
ASSISTNTGELF	TRBJ2-2	few	TRBV19
ASSPSGTGSTQY	TRBJ2-7	few	TRBV7-2
ASSSATGAEAQY	TRBJ2-5	few	TRBV5-1
SVGTMMNYEQY	TRBJ2-7	few	TRBV29-1
ASSRAGTAINSPLH	TRBJ1-6	-	TRBV7-8